This passage covers 30 T cell receptor beta chains from one sample sequenced in a study of blood T cell repertoires in COVID-19. Profiled with immunoSEQ multiplex PCR; TCRdb holds only in-frame clones, not every one. The sample carries more than 200,000 clones, around 87% recorded once. The sequenced sample was PBMCs or T cells enriched from blood (not recorded which). All receptors derive from a woman in her forties or fifties who had recovered from COVID-19.

This rearrangement joins TRBV30 to TRBJ1-5; 7 bases map to TRBD1. This CDR3 comprises 15 residues. Germline CDR1 is GTSNPN and CDR2 is SVGIG (reference sequence). The V gene end was trimmed by 3 bases and the J gene end by 8 bases; junction bases not matched to a gene: 13. This CDR3 reads CAWRDTQGVGKPQHF. Written as DNA, the CDR3 is TGTGCCTGGAGAGATACTCAGGGGGTGGGTAAGCCCCAGCATTTT.

The rearrangement uses TRBV6-1 and TRBJ2-7, with 7 bases aligning to TRBD2. Per germline, CDR1 MNHNS and CDR2 SASEGT. J gave up 4 bases and V 0 bases, and 3 bases lay outside the gene matches. The CDR3 length is 14 residues. The CDR3 DNA reads as TGTGCCAGCAGTGAAGCGGGAGGGCCGTACGAGCAGTACTTC. As protein: CASSEAGGPYEQYF.

The chain employs TRBV30 and TRBJ1-2, with 7 bases fitting TRBD1. V lost 3 bases to trimming and J lost 7 bases; unmatched junction nucleotides: 5. Germline V CDR1 and CDR2: GTSNPN, SVGIG (reference sequence). The CDR3 consists of 12 residues. CDR3: CAWRGQVFGYTF. DNA for the CDR3: TGTGCCTGGAGAGGACAGGTTTTTGGCTACACCTTC.

The chain combines TRBV30 with TRBJ1-1; D remains unclear. The CDR3 covers 13 residues. Germline V gene sequence: CDR1 GTSNPN, CDR2 SVGIG (reference sequence). With 3 bases removed from V and 1 base from J, the gap between germline ends came to 9 bases. The CDR3 here is CAWSLASNTEAFF. As DNA, the CDR3 is TGTGCCTGGAGCCTGGCCTCGAACACTGAAGCTTTCTTT.

The V call is TRBV29-1, the J call TRBJ2-3; 9 nucleotides align to TRBD2. Germline lookup yields CDR1 SQVTM and CDR2 ANQGSEA. Germline trimming cut 4 bases from V and 5 bases from J; bases unmatched to any gene: 7. The CDR3 is 14 residues long. CDR3 sequence: CSVGERTSEDTQYF. The DNA of the CDR3 is TGCAGCGTTGGGGAACGGACTAGCGAAGATACGCAGTATTTT.

CDR3 residues: CASSQRQGGTEAFF. For the CDR3, the DNA is TGTGCCAGCAGCCAACGACAGGGGGGCACTGAAGCTTTCTTT. The chain carries TRBV3-1 (or the pseudogene TRBV3-2) and TRBJ1-1, with 9 bases matching TRBD1. The germline V gene encodes CDR1 LGHDT and CDR2 YNNKEL (reference sequence). CDR3 length: 14 amino acids. V lost 2 bases and J lost 4; bases outside the gene matches: 2.

The chain joins TRBV5-1 to TRBJ2-7; D unclear. This CDR3 is built from 14 residues. Germline loops: CDR1 SGHRS, CDR2 YFSETQ. With 0 bases removed from V and 3 bases from J, the gap between germline ends came to 10 bases. CDR3 in DNA: TGCGCCAGCAGCTTGGGAGGCCCCGTCTACGAGCAGTACTTC. This codes for CASSLGGPVYEQYF.

This clone was observed a few times. The V call is TRBV15, the J call TRBJ1-5; D gene unclear. The CDR3 covers 15 residues. CDR1 is LNHNV and CDR2 is YYDKDF in the germline V gene (reference sequence). V gave up 0 bases and J gave up 1 base, with 7 bases separating them. The CDR3 is CATSRERLSNQPQHF. CDR3 bases: TGTGCCACCAGCAGAGAAAGACTGAGCAATCAGCCCCAGCATTTT.

The chain has TRBV11-2 and TRBJ2-7, with D possibly being TRBD1 (5 bases). CDR1 and CDR2 from the germline V gene are SGHAT and FQNNGV. Trimming stripped 5 bases from V and 3 bases from J, with 17 bases between. The CDR3 runs 15 residues. The CDR3 sequence: CASSRIDGQGYEQYF. The CDR3 DNA reads as TGTGCCAGCAGCCGTATCGACGGGCAGGGCTACGAGCAGTACTTC.

V usage is TRBV28 and J usage is TRBJ1-1; tentative D call: TRBD1 (6 bases). V dropped 10 bases and J dropped 3 bases, with 15 bases sitting between them. The germline V gene has CDR1 MDHEN and CDR2 SYDVKM. The CDR3 sequence is 13 residues long. CDR3 nucleotide sequence: TGTGCCACCCACAGGGAATTTGACACTGAAGCTTTCTTT. This sequence encodes CATHREFDTEAFF.

This chain joins TRBV30 and TRBJ2-7; 16 bases line up with TRBD2. CDR1 and CDR2 (germline): GTSNPN, SVGIG (reference sequence). The CDR3 totals 16 residues. The V gene end was trimmed by 0 bases and the J gene end by 7 bases; junction bases not matched to a gene: 6. DNA of the CDR3: TGTGCCTGGAGTGTGGGACTAGCGGGAGGGCCGGGAGAGCAGTACTTC. Encoded protein: CAWSVGLAGGPGEQYF.

The genes are TRBV5-1 and TRBJ2-5; 7 nucleotides match TRBD1. V gave up 7 bases and J gave up 7 bases; unmatched junction bases: 16. The germline CDR1 and CDR2 sequences are SGHRS and YFSETQ. The CDR3 contains 15 residues. The CDR3 DNA is TGCGCCAGCCGGGTAGAAGGGGGCGCCGCGAGGACCCAGTACTTC. As protein: CASRVEGGAARTQYF.

The DNA for the CDR3 is TGTGCCAGCAGTTACCTGGGAGATAGCAATCAGCCCCAGCATTTT. This encodes CASSYLGDSNQPQHF. The rearrangement links TRBV6-5 to TRBJ1-5; no clear D. Trimming stripped 2 bases from V and 0 bases from J, with 8 bases between. Germline V gene data show CDR1 as MNHEY and CDR2 as SVGAGI. CDR3 size: 15 residues.

The chain combines TRBV2 with TRBJ1-6, with D possibly matching TRBD1 (5 bases). The CDR3 length is 12 residues. Trimming shortened V by 4 bases and J by 10 bases, and 8 bases separated the two germline ends. CDR1 is SNHLY and CDR2 is FYNNEI in the germline V gene. CDR3 DNA sequence: TGTGCCAGCAGTGCTAGGGGCTCACCCCTCCACTTT. Its translation: CASSARGSPLHF.

This clone was seen just once. The rearrangement uses TRBV28 and TRBJ2-2; D may be TRBD2 (6 bases). The length of the CDR3 is 14 residues. The ends were cut back, 9 bases at V and 2 bases at J, with 13 bases in the middle. CDR1 and CDR2 (germline): MDHEN, SYDVKM. The CDR3 protein is CASSGAINTGELFF. The CDR3 DNA reads as TGTGCCAGTTCGGGAGCTATAAACACCGGGGAGCTGTTTTTT.

The chain combines TRBV30 with TRBJ2-5, with 9 bases identical to TRBD1. V shed 3 bases, J shed 5 bases, and the junction held 13 bases outside the gene matches. Germline CDR1 and CDR2: GTSNPN and SVGIG (reference sequence). CDR3 size: 16 residues. Here the CDR3 reads CAWSVPLGTGFETQYF. For the CDR3, the DNA is TGTGCCTGGAGCGTACCGCTCGGGACAGGGTTCGAGACCCAGTACTTC.

With regard to this clone: Different DNA sequences within this sample yield the same CDR3. V usage is TRBV11-2 and J usage is TRBJ1-2; 7 bases are a match to TRBD1. V gave up 5 bases and J gave up 5 bases; unmatched junction bases: 5. In germline, CDR1 is SGHAT, CDR2 FQNNGV. The CDR3 is 13 residues long. DNA for the CDR3: TGTGCCAGCAGCCCCAGGACAGGATATGGCTACACCTTC. Translating it yields CASSPRTGYGYTF.

The chain employs TRBV5-1 and TRBJ2-7; 11 nucleotides align to TRBD2. CDR1 SGHRS and CDR2 YFSETQ come from the germline V gene. The junction had 5 bases not matched to a gene; V was cut back by 4 bases and J by 2 bases. The CDR3 runs 15 residues. The CDR3 region is CASSIGTSGPYEQYF. The CDR3 DNA reads TGCGCCAGCAGCATAGGGACTAGCGGCCCCTACGAGCAGTACTTC.

This chain joins TRBV21-1 and TRBJ1-5; the D segment call TRBD1 is taken from the table without a DNA check. TRBV21-1 is a listed pseudogene. The CDR3 length is 13 residues. The CDR3: CASSRGYGTGSHF. CDR3 in DNA: TGTGCCAGCAGCAGAGGATACGGGACAGGGTCGCATTTT.

The CDR3 nucleotides read TGTGCCAGCAGCTTAATGATACAGGCCGCCGGCGCGAATGGCTACACCTTC. Residues: CASSLMIQAAGANGYTF. V and J are TRBV7-2 and TRBJ1-2; possibly TRBD1 for D (5 bases). The V end was cut by 2 bases, the J end by 6 bases, with 22 bases between. Germline assignment: CDR1 SGHTA and CDR2 FQGNSA. This CDR3 has 17 amino acids.

This clone showed up just once. The V and J genes are TRBV28 and TRBJ2-7; 7 bases match TRBD1. In germline, CDR1 is MDHEN, CDR2 SYDVKM. The J segment lost 2 bases and the V segment lost 8 bases, leaving 9 bases of the junction unmatched. This CDR3 contains 14 residues. The DNA of the CDR3 is TGTGCCAGCGCCCGGGACAGTATCCCCTACGAGCAGTACTTC. Translating gives CASARDSIPYEQYF.

The V gene is TRBV30, the J gene TRBJ1-1; 9 nucleotides align to TRBD1. CDR1 and CDR2 (germline): GTSNPN, SVGIG (reference sequence). This CDR3 spans 13 amino acids. The trim removed 5 bases at V and 4 bases at J, leaving 5 bases unmatched. CDR3 DNA sequence: TGTGCCTGGGGCGGGACAGGGTCCACTGAAGCTTTCTTT. Translated, it gives CAWGGTGSTEAFF.

CDR3: CASSFSGLNYEQYF. The CDR3 DNA is TGCGCCAGCAGCTTTTCGGGATTAAACTACGAGCAGTACTTC. The rearrangement links TRBV5-1 to TRBJ2-7; a possible D gene is TRBD2 (5 bases). This CDR3 is built from 14 residues. V was shortened by 2 bases and J by 3 bases, with 12 bases between the two germline ends. CDR1 is SGHRS, CDR2 YFSETQ, per germline.

This chain joins TRBV11-3 and TRBJ2-3, with 9 bases aligning to TRBD2. The ends lost 5 bases at V and 4 bases at J; junction bases unmatched: 7. The CDR3 has 15 residues. Germline V gene lookup returns CDR1 SGHNT and CDR2 YENEEA. CDR3 nucleotide sequence: TGTGCCAGCAGCCCGGGGATAGCGGGAGCAGATACGCAGTATTTT. The encoded protein is CASSPGIAGADTQYF.

This chain connects TRBV14 to TRBJ2-5, with a weak D call TRBD1 (6 bases). Germline lookup yields CDR1 SGHDN and CDR2 FVKESK. The CDR3 consists of 14 residues. The V end lost 4 bases, the J end lost 9 bases, and 18 bases lay between the germline ends. The CDR3 coding sequence is TGTGCCAGCAGCCCCGGAGCAGGGGTAGGGGCCCAGTACTTC. It translates to CASSPGAGVGAQYF.

V and J are TRBV29-1 and TRBJ1-2; D gene uncertain. V shed 4 bases and J shed 4 bases, with 16 bases lying between them. The V gene's germline CDR1 is SQVTM and CDR2 ANQGSEA. The length of the CDR3 is 14 residues. The CDR3 DNA reads TGCAGCGTTGGGCACACCTATACGGGCTATGGCTACACCTTC. Translated: CSVGHTYTGYGYTF.

The chain employs TRBV9 and TRBJ2-1, with TRBD2 matching over 16 bases. The CDR3 totals 17 residues. V shed 4 bases and J 4 bases; nucleotides not matched to a gene: 5. The germline gives CDR1 SGDLS, CDR2 YYNGEE. The CDR3 region is CASSPGLAGGLYNEQFF. DNA for the CDR3: TGTGCCAGCAGCCCGGGACTAGCGGGAGGGCTATACAATGAGCAGTTCTTC. The full variable domain, its missing parts supplied by reference TRBV9 and TRBJ2-1, is DSGVTQTPKHLITATGQRVTLRCSPRSGDLSVYWYQQSLDQGLQFLIQYYNGEERAKGNILERFSAQQFPDLHSELNLSSLELGDSALYFCASSPGLAGGLYNEQFFGPGTRLTVL.

This chain connects TRBV2 to TRBJ2-7, with D perhaps matching TRBD1 (5 bases). This CDR3 contains 13 residues. Per the germline V gene, CDR1 is SNHLY and CDR2 is FYNNEI. The ends were cut back, 1 base at V and 5 bases at J, with 9 bases in the middle. CDR3 sequence: CASSEVRVHEQYF. The CDR3 DNA follows: TGTGCCAGCAGTGAAGTCAGGGTCCACGAGCAGTACTTC.

With respect to this clone: This CDR3 is also generated by other DNA sequences in the sample. This chain joins TRBV28 and TRBJ1-2; 9 nucleotides match TRBD1. Per germline, CDR1 MDHEN and CDR2 SYDVKM. V trimming: 6 bases; J trimming: 5 bases; junction bases outside the gene matches: 4. CDR3 length: 13 amino acids. As DNA, the CDR3 is TGTGCCAGCAGACCCGGACAGGGGTATGGCTACACCTTC. Encoded protein: CASRPGQGYGYTF.

The gene calls are TRBV19 and TRBJ1-1, with D uncertain. Germline lookup yields CDR1 LNHDA and CDR2 SQIVND (reference sequence). CDR3 length equals 13 residues. V was trimmed by 6 bases and J by 4 bases, leaving 12 bases between them. For the CDR3, the DNA is TGTGCCAGTAGCCGCACGCGGGGCACTGAAGCTTTCTTT. Translating it yields CASSRTRGTEAFF. The full variable domain, with the rest looked up from reference TRBV19 and TRBJ1-1, is DGGITQSPKYLFRKEGQNVTLSCEQNLNHDAMYWYRQDPGQGLRLIYYSQIVNDFQKGDIAEGYSVSREKKESFPLTVTSAQKNPTAFYLCASSRTRGTEAFFGQGTRLTVV.